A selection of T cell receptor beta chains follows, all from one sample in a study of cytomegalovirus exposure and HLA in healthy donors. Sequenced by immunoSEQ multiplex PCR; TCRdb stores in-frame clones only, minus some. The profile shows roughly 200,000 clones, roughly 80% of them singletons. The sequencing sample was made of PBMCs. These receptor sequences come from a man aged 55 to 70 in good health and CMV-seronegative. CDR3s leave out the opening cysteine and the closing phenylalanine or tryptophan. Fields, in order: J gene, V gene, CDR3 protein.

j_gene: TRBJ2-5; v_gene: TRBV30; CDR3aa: AWVPETRQSHGSQY
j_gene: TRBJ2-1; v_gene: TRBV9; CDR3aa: ASSVPGIEQF
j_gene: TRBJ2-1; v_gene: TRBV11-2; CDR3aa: ASTLLSGGHAEQF
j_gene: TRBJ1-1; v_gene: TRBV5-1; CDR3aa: ASSLDGVGSAEAF
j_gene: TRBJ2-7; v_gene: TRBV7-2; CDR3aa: ASSLEVTSPLEQY
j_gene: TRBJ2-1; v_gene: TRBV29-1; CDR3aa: SVDRYNEQF
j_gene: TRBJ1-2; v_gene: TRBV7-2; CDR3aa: ASSLAVGVLYGYT
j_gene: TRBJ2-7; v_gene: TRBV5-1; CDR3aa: ASSPRTDFAYGQY
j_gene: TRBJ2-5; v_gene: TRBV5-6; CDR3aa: ASSLQGETQY
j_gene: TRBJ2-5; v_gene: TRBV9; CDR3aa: ASSADTRGETQY